A single sample gave rise to the 25 T cell receptor beta chains below, sequenced in a study of response to subunit inactivated influenza vaccine. TCRdb recomputed calls from the RT-PCR reads with MiXCR, one row per CDR3 protein. The sample has about 500,000 distinct CDR3 sequences, more than 15% seen once. The sequencing used CD4+ T cells sorted from PBMCs, collected about 23 months after vaccination. The receptors stem from a man in his fifties or sixties who received an inactivated influenza vaccine.

This clonotype was observed a few times. The chain recombines TRBV28 with TRBJ2-7; D gene ambiguous. Germline-derived CDR1 and CDR2 are MDHEN and SYDVKM. This CDR3 is 15 amino acids long. The V and J ends lost 6 bases and 3 bases respectively, with 18 bases between them. For the CDR3, the DNA is TGTGCCAGCAGCCCGCCGTTGGGGATCGGCTACGAGCAGTACTTC. It yields the protein CASSPPLGIGYEQYF.

The rearrangement links TRBV12-3 or TRBV12-4 to TRBJ1-1; unclear D gene. This CDR3 comprises 13 residues. The V gene lost 7 bases and the J gene lost 3 bases, with 12 bases spanning the gap. The CDR3 DNA reads TGTGCCAGCACAGGACCGCGGGACACTGAAGCTTTCTTT. Translation: CASTGPRDTEAFF.

The rearrangement links TRBV6-1 to TRBJ2-2, with D hard to call. V was cut by 4 bases and J by 6 bases, with 15 bases left in between. The germline CDR1 and CDR2 sequences are MNHNS and SASEGT. CDR3 length: 15 residues. The CDR3 DNA is TGTGCCAGCAGTGGCACCTTAACGAGGTCCGGGGAGCTGTTTTTT. It codes for CASSGTLTRSGELFF.

Many counts were recorded for this clonotype. The CDR3 reads CASSGTDYGYTF. The DNA of the CDR3 is TGTGCCAGCAGTGGGACAGACTATGGCTACACCTTC. This rearrangement joins TRBV27 to TRBJ1-2, with TRBD1 identical over 7 bases. V lost 5 bases, J lost 3 bases, and 0 bases stayed unmatched. CDR3 size: 12 residues. Germline V CDR1 and CDR2: MNHEY, SMNVEV (reference sequence).

V gene TRBV11-3 combines with J gene TRBJ2-2, with unresolved D. The V gene's germline CDR1 is SGHNT and CDR2 YENEEA. V was shortened by 0 bases and J by 6 bases, with 5 bases between the two germline ends. The CDR3 totals 13 residues. The CDR3: CASSLDNPGELFF. CDR3 bases: TGTGCCAGCAGCTTAGATAATCCCGGGGAGCTGTTTTTT.

This clonotype was recorded many times. CDR3 DNA: TGTGCCAGCAGCCAAGACGGGGGGAGGGCCGGGAACACCGGGGAGCTGTTTTTT. It specifies CASSQDGGRAGNTGELFF. The chain has TRBV4-2 and TRBJ2-2, with 7 bases lining up with TRBD2. Germline CDR1 LGHNA, CDR2 YNFKEQ. The CDR3 is 18 residues long. J gave up 1 base and V 0 bases, and 8 bases lay outside the gene matches.

There are a few counts of this clonotype. The chain couples TRBV25-1 to TRBJ1-2, with D perhaps TRBD1 (5 bases). V lost 1 base and J 7 bases, leaving 10 bases between the germline ends. The germline V gene has CDR1 MGHDK and CDR2 SYGVNS. This CDR3 comprises 13 residues. CDR3 amino acids: CASSESMGVGYTF. CDR3 DNA sequence: TGTGCCAGCAGTGAATCGATGGGGGTTGGCTACACCTTC.

The V gene is TRBV29-1, the J gene TRBJ2-5; possibly TRBD1 for D (6 bases). The germline V gene has CDR1 SQVTM and CDR2 ANQGSEA. The CDR3 is made up of 11 amino acids. Trimming pared 6 bases from V and 2 bases from J, leaving 7 bases between. The CDR3 nucleotides read TGCAGCGTCGGACAGCAAGAGACCCAGTACTTC. Encoded protein: CSVGQQETQYF.

The J gene is TRBJ1-2, the V gene TRBV29-1, with D perhaps TRBD1 (6 bases). Trimming pared 6 bases from V and 4 bases from J, leaving 27 bases between. The CDR3 is made up of 17 amino acids. Germline assignment: CDR1 SQVTM and CDR2 ANQGSEA. The CDR3 here is CSVRTGGGGSPIYGYTF. CDR3 sequence (DNA): TGCAGCGTCCGCACCGGGGGAGGGGGGTCTCCCATCTATGGCTACACCTTC.

The chain recombines TRBV5-1 with TRBJ2-7; TRBD2 matches 7 bases. V shed 4 bases and J 10 bases; nucleotides not matched to a gene: 5. The CDR3 covers 11 residues. CDR1 SGHRS and CDR2 YFSETQ come from the germline V gene. CDR3 sequence: CASSREDTQYF. The CDR3 nucleotides read TGCGCCAGCAGCCGGGAGGACACACAGTACTTC.

Ten or more counts support this clonotype. V usage is TRBV20-1 and J usage is TRBJ2-1; possibly TRBD1 for D (5 bases). This CDR3 is 16 amino acids long. V lost 3 bases and J lost 2, with 17 bases in between. From germline, CDR1 is DFQATT and CDR2 SNEGSKA (reference sequence). The CDR3 region has the DNA TGCAGTGCTAGCCGATTTCAGGGTCTCGCCTACAATGAGCAGTTCTTC. Its protein product is CSASRFQGLAYNEQFF.

This clonotype was counted a single time. The chain couples TRBV4-1 to TRBJ2-3; perhaps TRBD1 as D (6 bases). Trimming removed 6 bases at V and 2 bases at J, with 15 bases between. Germline CDR1 MGHRA, CDR2 YSYEKL. The CDR3 contains 15 residues. The CDR3 DNA follows: TGCGCCAGCAGGTCCATAAGACAGGTCACAGATACGCAGTATTTT. Its translation is CASRSIRQVTDTQYF.

In this sample, this clonotype turned up a few times. The rearrangement uses TRBV24-1 and TRBJ2-2; 7 bases agree with TRBD1. This CDR3 spans 12 amino acids. Germline V gene sequence: CDR1 KGHDR, CDR2 SFDVKD. The ends lost 8 bases at V and 6 bases at J; junction bases unmatched: 2. This CDR3 is CATKGGPGELFF. CDR3 sequence (DNA): TGTGCCACCAAAGGGGGCCCCGGGGAGCTGTTTTTT.

This chain connects TRBV11-2 to TRBJ2-3; 10 nucleotides agree with TRBD1. Looked up from germline, CDR1 is SGHAT and CDR2 is FQNNGV. The CDR3 totals 15 residues. The junction had 7 bases not matched to a gene; V was cut back by 5 bases and J by 5 bases. The CDR3 is CASSRDRGLKDTQYF. The CDR3 coding sequence is TGTGCCAGCAGCCGGGACAGGGGCCTCAAAGATACGCAGTATTTT.

This clonotype was seen a few times. The rearrangement joins TRBV5-1 to TRBJ1-6, with TRBD1 matching over 7 bases. Germline V CDR1 and CDR2: SGHRS, YFSETQ. This CDR3 is 16 amino acids long. Trimming removed 0 bases from V and 5 bases from J; junction bases left unmatched: 5. DNA for the CDR3: TGCGCCAGCAGCTTGGGAGGCAGGGGGAATAATTCACCCCTCCACTTT. Translated, it gives CASSLGGRGNNSPLHF. Based on the CDR3 plus reference TRBV5-1 and TRBJ1-6, the full variable domain is KAGVTQTPRYLIKTRGQQVTLSCSPISGHRSVSWYQQTPGQGLQFLFEYFSETQRNKGNFPGRFSGRQFSNSRSEMNVSTLELGDSALYLCASSLGGRGNNSPLHFGNGTRLTVT.

This clonotype came up many times. The J gene is TRBJ2-7, the V gene TRBV5-5, with 9 bases identical to TRBD1. Germline V gene lookup returns CDR1 SGHKS and CDR2 YYEKEE (reference sequence). There are 14 residues in the CDR3. V lost 0 bases and J lost 3; bases outside the gene matches: 1. The DNA for the CDR3 is TGTGCCAGCAGCTTGGGGACAGGGGTCTACGAGCAGTACTTC. This translates into CASSLGTGVYEQYF.

In its sample, this clonotype was seen once. A read error may be the cause here, since a much bigger clone is one base away. V and J are TRBV3-1 and TRBJ1-1; D might be TRBD1 (6 bases). The CDR3 runs to 14 residues. The germline gives CDR1 LGHDT, CDR2 YNNKEL (reference sequence). Trimming cost V 1 base and J 1 base, with 7 bases left between them. The CDR3 region has the DNA TGTGCCAGCAGCCAAGTGGACAGGAACACTGAAGCTTTCTTT. Translated: CASSQVDRNTEAFF. Using reference TRBV3-1 and TRBJ1-1 for the parts outside the CDR3, the full variable domain is DTAVSQTPKYLVTQMGNDKSIKCEQNLGHDTMYWYKQDSKKFLKIMFSYNNKELIINETVPNRFSPKSPDKAHLNLHINSLELGDSAVYFCASSQVDRNTEAFFGQGTRLTVV.

Only a few counts were recorded for this clonotype. V is TRBV15 and J is TRBJ2-1; D is ambiguous. V shed 0 bases and J shed 7 bases, with 7 bases lying between them. The CDR3 contains 13 residues. Germline V gene data show CDR1 as LNHNV and CDR2 as YYDKDF (reference sequence). The CDR3 sequence is CATSREWGNEQFF. The CDR3 nucleotides read TGTGCCACCAGCAGAGAATGGGGAAATGAGCAGTTCTTC.

The chain couples TRBV20-1 to TRBJ2-5; possibly TRBD2 for D (5 bases). The CDR3 spans 15 residues. Trimming removed 6 bases at V and 0 bases at J, with 17 bases between. Germline CDR1 reads DFQATT; CDR2 reads SNEGSKA (reference sequence). The CDR3 sequence: CSAQRQVWYQETQYF. In DNA form, the CDR3 reads TGCAGTGCCCAGCGGCAAGTTTGGTACCAAGAGACCCAGTACTTC.

The chain has TRBV7-2 and TRBJ2-5; 7 nucleotides align to TRBD1. The CDR3 has 14 amino acids. CDR1 is SGHTA, CDR2 FQGNSA, per germline. Unmatched junction bases numbered 8, after V lost 5 bases and J lost 5 bases. The CDR3 coding sequence is TGTGCCAGCAGCGTAAGGACAGGATTTGAGACCCAGTACTTC. As protein: CASSVRTGFETQYF.

This clonotype has just a few counts. This rearrangement joins TRBV10-2 to TRBJ2-7; 7 nucleotides match TRBD1. The germline gives CDR1 WSHSY, CDR2 SAAADI. There are 14 residues in the CDR3. V was clipped by 8 bases and J by 3 bases; unmatched bases: 10. The CDR3 bases are TGCGCCAGCTTCCCCGCAGGGGGAAGCTACGAGCAGTACTTC. Protein product: CASFPAGGSYEQYF.

This clonotype was picked up a small number of times. The rearrangement links TRBV3-1 to TRBJ2-7, with a possible D match to TRBD2 (7 bases). The CDR3 contains 21 residues. Germline V gene sequence: CDR1 LGHDT, CDR2 YNNKEL (reference sequence). With 0 bases removed from V and 0 bases from J, the gap between germline ends came to 27 bases. This CDR3 is CASSQDWGGDISPQFSYEQYF. The CDR3 coding sequence is TGTGCCAGCAGCCAAGATTGGGGAGGGGACATTTCTCCGCAATTCTCCTACGAGCAGTACTTC.

In this sample, this clonotype turned up a few times. V usage is TRBV20-1 and J usage is TRBJ2-3, with TRBD2 identical over 7 bases. The CDR3 is 14 residues long. V was clipped by 3 bases and J by 6 bases; unmatched bases: 9. Germline V CDR1 and CDR2: DFQATT, SNEGSKA (reference sequence). CDR3 amino acids: CSASSGSGGDTQYF. The CDR3 DNA sequence: TGCAGTGCTAGTAGCGGGTCGGGTGGGGATACGCAGTATTTT.

This clonotype was seen only a few times. The J gene is TRBJ2-1, the V gene TRBV5-1; maybe TRBD1 (5 bases). This CDR3 region has 15 residues. Trimming left V 4 bases short and J 5 bases short, with 16 bases between. Germline V gives CDR1 SGHRS, CDR2 YFSETQ. The CDR3 is CASSRAPGPHNEQFF. The CDR3, as DNA: TGCGCCAGCAGCCGGGCCCCAGGGCCACACAATGAGCAGTTCTTC.

This clonotype was seen only a few times. The chain joins TRBV6-1 to TRBJ1-2; 8 nucleotides align to TRBD1. V was clipped by 4 bases and J by 6 bases; unmatched bases: 7. CDR1 and CDR2 (germline): MNHNS, SASEGT. The CDR3 is 14 residues long. CDR3 sequence reads: CASSVRGRPDGYTF. As DNA, the CDR3 is TGTGCCAGCAGTGTCAGGGGGCGCCCCGATGGCTACACCTTC.